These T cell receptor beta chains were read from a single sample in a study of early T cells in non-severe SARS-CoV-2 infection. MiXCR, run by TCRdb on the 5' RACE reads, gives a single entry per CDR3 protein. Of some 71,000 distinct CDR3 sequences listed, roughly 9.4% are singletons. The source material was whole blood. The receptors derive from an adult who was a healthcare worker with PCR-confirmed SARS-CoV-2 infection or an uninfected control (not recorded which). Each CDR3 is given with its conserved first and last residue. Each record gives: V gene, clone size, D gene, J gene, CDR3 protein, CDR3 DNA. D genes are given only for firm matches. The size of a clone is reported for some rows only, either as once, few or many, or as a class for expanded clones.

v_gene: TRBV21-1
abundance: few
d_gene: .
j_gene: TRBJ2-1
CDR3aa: CASSRPPLAVVNNEQFF
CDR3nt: TGTGCCAGCAGTCGACCCCCACTAGCGGTAGTTAACAATGAGCAGTTCTTC

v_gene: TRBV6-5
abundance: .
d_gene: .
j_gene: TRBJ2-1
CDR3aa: CASSYSQGIPNEQFF
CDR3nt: TGTGCCAGCAGTTACAGTCAGGGAATTCCAAATGAGCAGTTCTTC

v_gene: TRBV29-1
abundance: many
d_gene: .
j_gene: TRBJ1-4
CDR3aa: CSVAVGMYEKLFF
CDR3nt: TGCAGCGTAGCCGTAGGGATGTACGAAAAACTGTTTTTT

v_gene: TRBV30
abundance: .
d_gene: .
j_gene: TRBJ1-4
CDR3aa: CAWSPMTSNEKLFF
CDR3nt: TGTGCCTGGAGTCCGATGACATCCAATGAAAAACTGTTTTTT

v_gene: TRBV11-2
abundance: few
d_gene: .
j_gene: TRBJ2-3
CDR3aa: CASSLVGGMGPDTQYF
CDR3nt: TGTGCCAGCAGCTTAGTTGGCGGGATGGGCCCAGATACGCAGTATTTT

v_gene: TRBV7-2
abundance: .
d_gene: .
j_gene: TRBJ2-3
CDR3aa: CASSSVADTQYF
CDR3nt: TGTGCCAGCAGCTCCGTCGCGGATACGCAGTATTTT

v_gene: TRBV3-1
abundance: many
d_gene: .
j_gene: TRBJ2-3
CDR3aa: CATKGTVSTDTQYF
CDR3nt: TGTGCCACTAAAGGGACGGTCAGCACAGATACGCAGTATTTT

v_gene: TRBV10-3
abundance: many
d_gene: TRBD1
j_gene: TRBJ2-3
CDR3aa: CAISDGTGYRGGTDTQYF
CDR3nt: TGTGCCATCAGCGACGGGACAGGCTATCGAGGGGGCACAGATACGCAGTATTTT

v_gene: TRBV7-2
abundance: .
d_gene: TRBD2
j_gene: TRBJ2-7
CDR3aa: CASSRSSGGAYEQYF
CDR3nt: TGTGCCAGCAGCCGGTCTAGCGGGGGGGCCTACGAGCAGTACTTC

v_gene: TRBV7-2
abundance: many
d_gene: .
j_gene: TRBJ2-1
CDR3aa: CASSLATEYNEQFF
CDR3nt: TGTGCCAGCAGCTTAGCGACAGAATACAATGAGCAGTTCTTC

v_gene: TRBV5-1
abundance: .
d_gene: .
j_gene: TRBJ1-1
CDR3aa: CASRSGQNTEAFF
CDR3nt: TGCGCCAGCAGATCGGGACAGAACACTGAAGCTTTCTTT

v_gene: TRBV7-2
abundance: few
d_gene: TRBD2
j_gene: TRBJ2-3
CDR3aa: CASRPSGSTGTQYF
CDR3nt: TGTGCCAGCCGCCCTAGCGGGAGCACTGGTACGCAGTATTTT

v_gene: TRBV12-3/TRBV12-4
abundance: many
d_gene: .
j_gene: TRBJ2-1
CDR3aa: CASSLQYNEQFF
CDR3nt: TGTGCCAGCAGTTTACAGTACAATGAGCAGTTCTTC

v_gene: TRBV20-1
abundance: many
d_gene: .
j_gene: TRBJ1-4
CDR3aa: CSARGIGGRAGSEKLFF
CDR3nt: TGCAGTGCTAGAGGAATAGGGGGTCGAGCGGGGTCGGAAAAACTGTTTTTT

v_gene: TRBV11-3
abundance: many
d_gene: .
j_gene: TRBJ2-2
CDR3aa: CASSLDGSFMGQSTGELFF
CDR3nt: TGTGCCAGCAGCTTAGATGGGAGTTTTATGGGTCAGAGCACCGGGGAGCTGTTTTTT

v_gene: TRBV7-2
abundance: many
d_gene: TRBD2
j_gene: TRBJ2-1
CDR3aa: CASSFGLAEKQFF
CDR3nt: TGTGCCAGCAGCTTTGGACTAGCGGAAAAGCAGTTCTTC

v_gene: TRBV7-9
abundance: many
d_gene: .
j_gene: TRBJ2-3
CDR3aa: CASSLASGDTQYF
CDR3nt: TGTGCCAGCAGCTTAGCATCTGGAGATACGCAGTATTTT

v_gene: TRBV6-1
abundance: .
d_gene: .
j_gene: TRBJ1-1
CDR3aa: CASSVHTPPEAFF
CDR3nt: TGTGCCAGCAGTGTCCACACACCACCTGAAGCTTTCTTT

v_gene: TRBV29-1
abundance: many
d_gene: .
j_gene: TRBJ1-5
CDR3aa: CSVASNLNQPQHF
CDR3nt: TGCAGCGTTGCCAGCAATCTCAATCAGCCCCAGCATTTT

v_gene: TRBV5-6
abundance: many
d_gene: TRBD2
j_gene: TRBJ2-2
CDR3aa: CASSFAGLASNTGELFF
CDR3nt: TGTGCCAGCAGCTTTGCTGGACTAGCGTCGAACACCGGGGAGCTGTTTTTT

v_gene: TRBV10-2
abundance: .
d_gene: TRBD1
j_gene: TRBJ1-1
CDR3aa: CASSSPDRANEAFF
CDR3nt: TGCGCCAGCAGTTCCCCCGACAGGGCCAATGAAGCTTTCTTT

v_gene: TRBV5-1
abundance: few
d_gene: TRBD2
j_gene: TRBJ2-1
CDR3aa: CASSLGLAANEQFF
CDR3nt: TGCGCCAGCAGCTTGGGACTAGCGGCCAATGAGCAGTTCTTC

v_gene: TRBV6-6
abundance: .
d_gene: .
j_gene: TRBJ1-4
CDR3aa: CATTRVDNEKLFF
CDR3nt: TGTGCCACCACCCGTGTGGATAATGAAAAACTGTTTTTT

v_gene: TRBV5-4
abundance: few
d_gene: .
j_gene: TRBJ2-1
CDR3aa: CASSLAGLVEQFF
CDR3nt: TGTGCCAGCAGCTTGGCCGGATTGGTTGAGCAGTTCTTC

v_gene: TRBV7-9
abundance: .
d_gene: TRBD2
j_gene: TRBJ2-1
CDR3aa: CASSLWGGRDPDEQFF
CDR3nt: TGTGCCAGCAGCTTATGGGGCGGGAGGGACCCTGATGAGCAGTTCTTC

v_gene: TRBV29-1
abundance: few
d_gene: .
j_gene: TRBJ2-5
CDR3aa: CSVVYLAGTQYF
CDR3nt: TGCAGCGTTGTGTACCTTGCCGGGACCCAGTACTTC

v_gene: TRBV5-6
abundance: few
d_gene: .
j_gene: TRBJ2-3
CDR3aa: CASSLVQGGVDTQYF
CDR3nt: TGTGCCAGCAGCTTGGTTCAGGGTGGCGTAGATACGCAGTATTTT

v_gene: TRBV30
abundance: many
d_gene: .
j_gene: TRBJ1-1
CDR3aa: CALLGDVGNTEAFF
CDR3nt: TGTGCCTTATTAGGGGATGTGGGGAACACTGAAGCTTTCTTT

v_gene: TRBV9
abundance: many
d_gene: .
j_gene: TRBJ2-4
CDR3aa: CASGRGNIQYF
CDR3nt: TGTGCCAGCGGACGAGGGAACATTCAGTACTTC

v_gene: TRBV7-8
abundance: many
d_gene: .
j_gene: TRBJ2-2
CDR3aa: CASSLVGQTGELFF
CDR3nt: TGTGCCAGCAGCTTAGTCGGACAAACCGGGGAGCTGTTTTTT

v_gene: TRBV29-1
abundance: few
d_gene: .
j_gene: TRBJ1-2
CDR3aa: CSVPRLDSNYGYTF
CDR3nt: TGCAGCGTTCCTCGACTCGACAGTAACTATGGCTACACCTTC

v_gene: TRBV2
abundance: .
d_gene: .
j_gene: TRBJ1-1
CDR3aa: CASSEQGSISEAFF
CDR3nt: TGTGCCAGCAGTGAACAGGGTAGTATATCTGAAGCTTTCTTT

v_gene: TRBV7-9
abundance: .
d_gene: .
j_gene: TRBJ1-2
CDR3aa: CASSSRTVNYGYTF
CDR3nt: TGTGCCAGCAGCTCCCGGACAGTGAACTATGGCTACACCTTC

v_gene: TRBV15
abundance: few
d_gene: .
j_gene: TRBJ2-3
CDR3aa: CATSREGGSTDTQYF
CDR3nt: TGTGCCACCAGCAGAGAAGGCGGGAGCACAGATACGCAGTATTTT

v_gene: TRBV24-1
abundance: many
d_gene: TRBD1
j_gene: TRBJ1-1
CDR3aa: CATRGTGYGAANTEAFF
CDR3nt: TGTGCCACCAGGGGGACAGGGTATGGAGCGGCGAACACTGAAGCTTTCTTT

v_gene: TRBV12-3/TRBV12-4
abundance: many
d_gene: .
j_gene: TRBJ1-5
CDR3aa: CASSPGQKPSNQPQHF
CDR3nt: TGTGCCAGCAGTCCCGGGCAGAAGCCTAGCAATCAGCCCCAGCATTTT

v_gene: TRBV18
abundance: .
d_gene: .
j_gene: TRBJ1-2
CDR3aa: CASSARDGFYGYTF
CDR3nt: TGTGCCAGCTCAGCCCGGGACGGATTCTATGGCTACACCTTC

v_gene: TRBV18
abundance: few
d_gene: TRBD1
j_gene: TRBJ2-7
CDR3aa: CASSSRGRIYEQYF
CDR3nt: TGTGCCAGCTCATCCAGGGGGCGCATCTACGAGCAGTACTTC

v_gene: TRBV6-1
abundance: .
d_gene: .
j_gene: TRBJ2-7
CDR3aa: CASSESREILTYEQYF
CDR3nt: TGTGCCAGCAGTGAATCCCGGGAGATATTAACCTACGAGCAGTACTTC

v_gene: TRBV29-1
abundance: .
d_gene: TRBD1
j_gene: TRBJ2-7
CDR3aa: CSVDGQGDEQYF
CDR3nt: TGCAGCGTCGACGGACAGGGCGACGAGCAGTACTTC

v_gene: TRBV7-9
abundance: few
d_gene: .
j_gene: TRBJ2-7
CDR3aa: CASSRGRTYEQYF
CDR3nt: TGTGCCAGCAGCCGGGGACGGACTTACGAGCAGTACTTC

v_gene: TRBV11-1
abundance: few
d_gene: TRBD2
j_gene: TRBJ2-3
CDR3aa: CASRPRGAGVTDTQYF
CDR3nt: TGTGCCAGCAGGCCCCGGGGAGCGGGAGTAACAGATACGCAGTATTTT

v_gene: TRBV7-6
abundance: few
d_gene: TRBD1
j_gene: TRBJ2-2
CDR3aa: CASSFRQGYTGELFF
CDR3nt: TGTGCCAGCAGCTTTCGACAGGGCTACACCGGGGAGCTGTTTTTT

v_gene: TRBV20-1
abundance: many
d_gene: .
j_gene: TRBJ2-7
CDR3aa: CSAVGAESSYEQYF
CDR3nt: TGCAGTGCCGTTGGGGCCGAAAGCTCCTACGAGCAGTACTTC

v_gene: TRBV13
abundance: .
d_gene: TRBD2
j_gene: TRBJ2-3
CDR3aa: CASSLASKLAGVADTQYF
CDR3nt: TGTGCCAGCAGCTTAGCTTCCAAACTAGCGGGAGTAGCAGATACGCAGTATTTT

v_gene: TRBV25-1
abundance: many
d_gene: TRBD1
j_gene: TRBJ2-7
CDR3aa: CASSRGQGLNEQYF
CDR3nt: TGTGCCAGCAGCCGGGGACAGGGGCTGAACGAGCAGTACTTC

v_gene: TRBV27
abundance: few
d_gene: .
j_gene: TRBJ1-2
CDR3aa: CASSLGTGFGDGYTF
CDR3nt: TGTGCCAGCAGTTTAGGGACGGGCTTCGGGGATGGCTACACCTTC

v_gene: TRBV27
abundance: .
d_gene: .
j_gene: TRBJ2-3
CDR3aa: CASPLSGNPDTQYF
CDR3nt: TGTGCCAGCCCCCTCTCCGGGAACCCAGATACGCAGTATTTT

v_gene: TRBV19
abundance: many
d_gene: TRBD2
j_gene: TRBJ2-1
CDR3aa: CASSIRGASGNEQFF
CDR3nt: TGTGCCAGTAGTATTCGAGGGGCTAGCGGGAATGAGCAGTTCTTC

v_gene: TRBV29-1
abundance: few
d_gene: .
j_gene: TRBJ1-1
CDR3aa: CSGSPTGFTEAFF
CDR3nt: TGCAGCGGGAGTCCTACAGGGTTTACTGAAGCTTTCTTT

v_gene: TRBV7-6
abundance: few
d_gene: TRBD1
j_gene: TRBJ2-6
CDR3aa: CASSRDRGQPSGANVLTF
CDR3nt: TGTGCCAGCAGCCGAGACAGGGGTCAGCCTTCTGGGGCCAACGTCCTGACTTTC

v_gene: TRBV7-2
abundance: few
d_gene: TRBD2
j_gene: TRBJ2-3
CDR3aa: CASSSSGGLPDTQYF
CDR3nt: TGTGCCAGCAGCTCTAGCGGGGGCCTGCCAGATACGCAGTATTTT

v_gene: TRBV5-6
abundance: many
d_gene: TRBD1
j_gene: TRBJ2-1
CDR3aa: CASSSSGTDSRPFF
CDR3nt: TGTGCCAGCAGCTCCTCCGGGACAGACAGTAGACCGTTCTTC

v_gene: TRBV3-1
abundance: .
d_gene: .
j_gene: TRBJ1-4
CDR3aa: CASSLTGRTSNEKLFF
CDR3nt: TGTGCCAGCAGCCTAACCGGACGGACATCGAATGAAAAACTGTTTTTT

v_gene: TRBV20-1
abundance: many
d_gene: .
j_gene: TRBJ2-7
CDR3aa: CSAASGTVFYEQYF
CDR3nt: TGCAGTGCTGCCTCCGGGACGGTATTCTACGAGCAGTACTTC

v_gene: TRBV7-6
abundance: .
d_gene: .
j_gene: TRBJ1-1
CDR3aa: CASSRINGEAFF
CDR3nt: TGTGCCAGCAGTAGGATAAATGGTGAAGCTTTCTTT

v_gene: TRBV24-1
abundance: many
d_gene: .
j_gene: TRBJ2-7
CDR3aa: CATGRCEQYF
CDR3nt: TGTGCCACCGGGAGGTGCGAGCAGTACTTC